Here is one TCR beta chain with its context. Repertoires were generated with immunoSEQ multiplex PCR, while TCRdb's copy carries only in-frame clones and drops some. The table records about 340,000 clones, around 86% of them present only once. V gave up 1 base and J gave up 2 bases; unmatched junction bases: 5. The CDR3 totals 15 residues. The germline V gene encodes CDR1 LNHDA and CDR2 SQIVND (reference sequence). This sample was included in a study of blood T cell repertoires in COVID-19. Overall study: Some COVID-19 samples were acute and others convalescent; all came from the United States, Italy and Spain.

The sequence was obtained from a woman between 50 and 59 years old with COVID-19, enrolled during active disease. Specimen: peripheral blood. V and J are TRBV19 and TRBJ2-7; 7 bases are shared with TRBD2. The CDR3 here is CASSIVPGLPYEQYF. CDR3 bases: TGTGCCAGTAGTATAGTCCCGGGACTACCCTACGAGCAGTACTTC.